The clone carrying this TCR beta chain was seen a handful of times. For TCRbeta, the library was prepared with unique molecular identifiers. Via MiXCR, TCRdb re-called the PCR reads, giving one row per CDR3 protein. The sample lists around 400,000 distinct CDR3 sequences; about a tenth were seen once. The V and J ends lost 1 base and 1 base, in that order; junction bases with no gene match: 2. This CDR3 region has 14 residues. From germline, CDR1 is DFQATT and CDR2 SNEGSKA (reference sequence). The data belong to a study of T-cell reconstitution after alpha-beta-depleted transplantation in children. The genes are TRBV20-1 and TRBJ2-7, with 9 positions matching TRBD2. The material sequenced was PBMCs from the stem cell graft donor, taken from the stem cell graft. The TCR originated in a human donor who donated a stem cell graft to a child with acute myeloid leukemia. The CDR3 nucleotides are TGCAGTGCTAGAGGGACTAGCGTTTCCTACGAGCAGTACTTC. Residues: CSARGTSVSYEQYF.